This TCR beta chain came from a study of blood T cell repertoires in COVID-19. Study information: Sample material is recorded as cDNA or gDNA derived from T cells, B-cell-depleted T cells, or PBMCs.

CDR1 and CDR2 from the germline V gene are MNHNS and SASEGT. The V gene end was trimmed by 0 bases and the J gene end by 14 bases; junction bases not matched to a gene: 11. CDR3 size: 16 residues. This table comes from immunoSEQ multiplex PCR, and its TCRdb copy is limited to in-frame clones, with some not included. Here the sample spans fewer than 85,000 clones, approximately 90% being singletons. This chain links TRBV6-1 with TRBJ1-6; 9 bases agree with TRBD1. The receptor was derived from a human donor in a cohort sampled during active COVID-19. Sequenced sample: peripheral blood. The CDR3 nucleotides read TGTGCCAGCAGTGAAGCGCTGACAGGGGGGCGGCTCGCCCTCCACTTT. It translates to CASSEALTGGRLALHF.